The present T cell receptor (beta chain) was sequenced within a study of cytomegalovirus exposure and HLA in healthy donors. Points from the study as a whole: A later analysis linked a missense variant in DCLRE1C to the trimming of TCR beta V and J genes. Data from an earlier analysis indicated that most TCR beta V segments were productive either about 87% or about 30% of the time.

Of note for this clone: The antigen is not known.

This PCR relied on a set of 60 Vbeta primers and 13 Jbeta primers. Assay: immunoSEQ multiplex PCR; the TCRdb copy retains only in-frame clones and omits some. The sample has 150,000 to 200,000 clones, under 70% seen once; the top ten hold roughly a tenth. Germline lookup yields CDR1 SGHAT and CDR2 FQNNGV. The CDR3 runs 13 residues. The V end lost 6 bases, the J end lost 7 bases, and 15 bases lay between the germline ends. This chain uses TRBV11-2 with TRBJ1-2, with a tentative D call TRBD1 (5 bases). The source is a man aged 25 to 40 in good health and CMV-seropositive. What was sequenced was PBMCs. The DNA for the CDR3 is TGTGCCAGCAGTTCGGGGGGGTTGGGTGGCTACACCTTC. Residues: CASSSGGLGGYTF.